One T cell receptor beta chain is described in this entry. Under the authors' procedure: Estimation of nucleated cell counts was performed using reference gene primer amplification. Some clones are missing from TCRdb's copy, which holds only in-frame ones; the method was immunoSEQ multiplex PCR. V, J and clone size derive from that table, while D and trimming were established from the DNA sequence. Of fewer than 250,000 clones detected, over 75% appear once; the ten largest clones hold approximately 8.6%. The data stem from a study of blood T cell repertoires in COVID-19. For the study at large: The samples span acute and convalescent COVID-19 from the United States, Italy and Spain. T cells, B-cell-depleted T cells, or PBMCs provided the cDNA or gDNA that served as material.

Germline V gene data show CDR1 as MNHEY and CDR2 as SVGAGI. The CDR3 runs to 14 residues. The junction had 10 bases not matched to a gene; V was cut back by 6 bases and J by 7 bases. Cohorts were assigned according to the clinical history that participants reported. The sample was PBMCs or T cells enriched from blood (not recorded which). This TCR came from a woman aged 50 to 65 with acute COVID-19. The J gene is TRBJ2-5, the V gene TRBV6-5, with TRBD1 matching 8 bases. Here the CDR3 DNA reads TGTGCCAGCAGGCCGAGCCAGGGGGCTGGGACCCAGTACTTC. Translated, it gives CASRPSQGAGTQYF.